The 13 T cell receptor beta chains reported below all come from one sample, sequenced in a study of human T cells and chemical hapten exposure. TCRdb ran MiXCR on the RACE reads and lists one entry per CDR3 protein. The profile shows 25,000 to 35,000 distinct CDR3 sequences, over 4.5% of them singletons. The time point here: patch test 3, about 24 weeks after DPC sensitization. Treatment noted: therapeutic diphenylcyclopropenone sensitization with weekly scalp DPC. This specimen was whole blood, taken in connection with sensitization to the hapten diphenylcyclopropenone (DPC). These receptors originate from a man aged 30 to 45 with alopecia areata. Some clones in this sample may be carry-over from other donors' samples.

The V call is TRBV6-5, the J call TRBJ2-2, with a weak D call TRBD2 (5 bases). CDR1 and CDR2 from the germline V gene are MNHEY and SVGAGI. This CDR3 is 17 amino acids long. V lost 0 bases and J lost 0, with 11 bases in between. For the CDR3, the DNA is TGTGCCAGCAGTTACTCGCTGGACTCCTCGAACACCGGGGAGCTGTTTTTT. It translates to CASSYSLDSSNTGELFF.

This clonotype was seen many times. This chain joins TRBV13 and TRBJ2-7; D gene uncertain. CDR1 is PRHDT and CDR2 is FYEKMQ in the germline V gene (reference sequence). The V gene lost 4 bases and the J gene lost 2 bases, with 12 bases spanning the gap. The CDR3 has 14 amino acids. DNA of the CDR3: TGTGCCAGCAGCTCCGGAGAGAGCCCCTACGAGCAGTACTTC. This sequence encodes CASSSGESPYEQYF.

This clonotype has ten or more counts. The chain recombines TRBV6-2 or TRBV6-3 with TRBJ2-1; TRBD2 agrees at 13 bases. CDR1 and CDR2 from the germline V gene are MNHEY and SVGEGT. The CDR3 is 13 amino acids. V dropped 8 bases and J dropped 9; count of bases not matched to a gene: 4. The CDR3 coding sequence is TGTGCCAGCTCGGGACTAGCGGGAACTGAGCAGTTCTTC. As protein: CASSGLAGTEQFF.

There are a few counts of this clonotype. The chain is built from TRBV6-4 and TRBJ2-1; TRBD2 might be the D (6 bases). V was pared by 3 bases and J by 6 bases, with 12 bases between. The CDR3 totals 14 residues. CDR1 MRHNA and CDR2 SNTAGT come from the germline V gene. The CDR3 nucleotides read TGTGCCAGCAGTGAAAGGAGGGAGTCCAATGAGCAGTTCTTC. Encoded protein: CASSERRESNEQFF.

This clonotype was seen ten or more times. The chain is built from TRBV30 and TRBJ1-5; 7 nucleotides align to TRBD1. The germline V gene encodes CDR1 GTSNPN and CDR2 SVGIG (reference sequence). There are 14 residues in the CDR3. The junction had 5 bases not matched to a gene; V was cut back by 3 bases and J by 3 bases. This chain's CDR3 is CAWSRDSNNQPQHF. Written as DNA, the CDR3 is TGTGCCTGGAGCCGGGACAGTAACAATCAGCCCCAGCATTTT.

This clonotype was recorded many times. This rearrangement joins TRBV6-1 to TRBJ2-6; D might be TRBD1 (6 bases). V dropped 3 bases and J dropped 2 bases, with 14 bases sitting between them. This CDR3 has 17 residues. Germline V gives CDR1 MNHNS, CDR2 SASEGT. This CDR3 reads CASSDPVGTTGANVLTF. CDR3 sequence (DNA): TGTGCCAGCAGTGATCCGGTTGGGACAACTGGGGCCAACGTCCTGACTTTC.

This clonotype was recorded many times. The genes are TRBV3-1 and TRBJ2-1; 14 bases are shared with TRBD2. The CDR3 is made up of 16 amino acids. J lost 7 bases, V lost 2 bases, and 4 bases had no gene match. Germline V CDR1 and CDR2: LGHDT, YNNKEL (reference sequence). DNA of the CDR3: TGTGCCAGCAGCCAAAGGAGACTAGCGGGAGGGAATGAGCAGTTCTTC. As protein: CASSQRRLAGGNEQFF.

This clonotype appeared many times. The chain recombines TRBV3-1 with TRBJ1-2; D is uncertain. CDR1 and CDR2 (germline): LGHDT, YNNKEL (reference sequence). V dropped 4 bases and J dropped 4 bases, with 10 bases sitting between them. This CDR3 contains 13 residues. The CDR3 here is CASSRGGTYGYTF. The CDR3 DNA reads as TGTGCCAGCAGCCGGGGTGGAACCTATGGCTACACCTTC.

This clonotype has ten or more counts. This chain joins TRBV6-6 and TRBJ2-2, with 14 nucleotides matching TRBD2. The CDR3 has 16 amino acids. From germline, CDR1 is MNHNY and CDR2 SVGAGI (reference sequence). J lost 5 bases, V lost 4 bases, and 3 bases had no gene match. CDR3 sequence reads: CASSSGLAGVTGELFF. In nucleotides, the CDR3 is TGTGCCAGCAGTTCGGGACTAGCGGGAGTTACCGGGGAGCTGTTTTTT.

Ten or more counts support this clonotype. The chain joins TRBV19 to TRBJ1-1, with D possibly TRBD1 on 5 matching bases. Trimming removed 5 bases at V and 5 bases at J, with 18 bases between. CDR1 is LNHDA, CDR2 SQIVND, per germline (reference sequence). This CDR3 is built from 15 residues. The DNA for the CDR3 is TGTGCCAGTAGTTCCGCGGGACGGGCAAATACTGAAGCTTTCTTT. This sequence encodes CASSSAGRANTEAFF.

This clonotype was detected ten times or more. The gene calls are TRBV13 and TRBJ1-4, with unresolved D. Per the germline V gene, CDR1 is PRHDT and CDR2 is FYEKMQ (reference sequence). The CDR3 spans 15 residues. V lost 5 bases, J lost 6 bases, and 16 bases lay in between. The CDR3 is CASSQRHTGHEKLFF. CDR3 coding DNA: TGTGCCAGCAGCCAGCGACACACGGGCCATGAAAAACTGTTTTTT.

The sample holds many counts of this clonotype. The chain employs TRBV12-3 or TRBV12-4 and TRBJ2-3; 7 bases fit TRBD2. V trimming: 5 bases; J trimming: 3 bases; junction bases outside the gene matches: 5. This CDR3 region has 14 residues. CDR3 coding DNA: TGTGCCAGCAGTGGGGAGGGGATAACAGATACGCAGTATTTT. Translated, it gives CASSGEGITDTQYF.

This clonotype appeared many times. The V gene is TRBV12-3 or TRBV12-4, the J gene TRBJ2-1; 7 bases map to TRBD2. Trimming cost V 6 bases and J 5 bases; bases outside gene matches: 13. This CDR3 has 16 amino acids. CDR3 residues: CASRHRSSGFDNEQFF. CDR3 sequence (DNA): TGTGCCAGCAGGCACCGGAGTAGCGGGTTTGACAATGAGCAGTTCTTC.